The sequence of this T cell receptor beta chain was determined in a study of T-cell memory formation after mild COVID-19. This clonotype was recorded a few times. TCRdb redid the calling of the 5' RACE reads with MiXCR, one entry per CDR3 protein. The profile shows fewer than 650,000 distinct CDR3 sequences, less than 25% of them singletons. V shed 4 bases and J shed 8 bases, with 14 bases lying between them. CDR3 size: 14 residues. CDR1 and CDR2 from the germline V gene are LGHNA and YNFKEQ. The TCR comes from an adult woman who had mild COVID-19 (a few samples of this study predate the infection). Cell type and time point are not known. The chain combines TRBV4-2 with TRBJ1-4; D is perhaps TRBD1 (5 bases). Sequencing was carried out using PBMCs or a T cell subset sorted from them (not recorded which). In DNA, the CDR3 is TGTGCCAGCAGCCGCCGGGGGGAGGACGAAAAACTGTTTTTT. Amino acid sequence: CASSRRGEDEKLFF.